One sample yielded the 3 T cell receptor beta chains listed below, sequenced in a study of blood T cells in healthy people across ages (dated by TCRdb to the mid-2010s). The method behind the library was 5' RACE. The sequencing machine was an Illumina HiSeq 2500. A second roughly 7 to 11 cycle PCR used a sample-barcoded 5' primer and a J-beta primer mix. In TCRdb, the public reads were trimmed at Q25 with fastp and aligned with MiXCR, with productive beta chains retained. Identical CDR3 protein sequences are pooled into one entry, listed with their most common genes and DNA. The sample records 800,000 to 900,000 distinct CDR3 sequences, around two thirds of which are singletons. The top ten clonotypes cover 25% to 35% of the sample. Sample: blood. These receptors were taken from a man aged 25 to 40 in good health.

Concerning this clonotype itself: This may come from a read error, since a much larger clone is one base off. The chain uses TRBV27 and TRBJ2-1, with D perhaps given as TRBD1 or TRBD2 (5 bases each). Germline CDR1 and CDR2: MNHEY and SMNVEV (reference sequence). The V end lost 11 bases, the J end lost 2 bases, and 19 bases lay between the germline ends. This CDR3 contains 15 residues. The CDR3 nucleotides are TGTGCCTTCTGGGGACGTCCTTTGCCCTACAATGAGCAGTTCTTC. Translated: CAFWGRPLPYNEQFF.

The chain recombines TRBV5-5 with TRBJ1-5; 7 positions match TRBD1. V trimming: 4 bases; J trimming: 7 bases; junction bases outside the gene matches: 8. Germline CDR1 and CDR2: SGHKS and YYEKEE (reference sequence). CDR3 size: 14 residues. In DNA form, the CDR3 reads TGTGCCAGCAGCGGGGACAGCCAGGGGCAGCCCCAGCATTTT. It specifies CASSGDSQGQPQHF.

V is TRBV6-5 and J is TRBJ2-7; tentatively, D is TRBD1 (6 bases). The V and J ends lost 1 base and 3 bases respectively, with 13 bases between them. The V gene's germline CDR1 is MNHEY and CDR2 SVGAGI. CDR3 length equals 15 residues. The CDR3 is CASSYLTGTSYEQYF. Written as DNA, the CDR3 is TGTGCCAGCAGTTACTTGACCGGGACAAGCTACGAGCAGTACTTC.